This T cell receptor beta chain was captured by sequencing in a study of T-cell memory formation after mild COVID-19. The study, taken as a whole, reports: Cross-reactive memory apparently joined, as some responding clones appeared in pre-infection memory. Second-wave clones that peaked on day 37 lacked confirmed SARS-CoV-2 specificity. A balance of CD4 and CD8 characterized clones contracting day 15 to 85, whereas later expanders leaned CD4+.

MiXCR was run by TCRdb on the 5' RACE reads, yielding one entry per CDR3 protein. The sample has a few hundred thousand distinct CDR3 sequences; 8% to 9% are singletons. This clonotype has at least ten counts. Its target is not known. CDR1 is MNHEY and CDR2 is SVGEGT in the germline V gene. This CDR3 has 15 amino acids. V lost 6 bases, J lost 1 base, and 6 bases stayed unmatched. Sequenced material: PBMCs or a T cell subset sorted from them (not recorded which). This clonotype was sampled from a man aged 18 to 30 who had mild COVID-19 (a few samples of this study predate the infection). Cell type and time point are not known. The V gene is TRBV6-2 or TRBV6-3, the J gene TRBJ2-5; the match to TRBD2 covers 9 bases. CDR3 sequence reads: CASRRFSGSQETQYF. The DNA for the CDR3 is TGTGCCAGCAGACGATTTAGCGGGAGCCAAGAGACCCAGTACTTC.